The text below deals with one TCR beta chain. Its antigen is unidentified. V gave up 1 base and J gave up 5 bases; unmatched junction bases: 7. This CDR3 region has 16 residues. Germline V gene data show CDR1 as SEHNR and CDR2 as FQNEAQ (reference sequence). TCRdb analysed the 5' RACE reads with MiXCR anew, one entry per CDR3 protein. The data show 1.5 million to 2 million distinct CDR3 sequences, with roughly a third seen just once and approximately 0.29% held by the top ten. This specimen comes from a study of identical twins. Study-wide results and caveats: One should note that invariant MAIT and iNKT cells could partly confound zero-insertion analyses. Cross-sectional statistics, not tracking of the same donors, supported the conclusions. Excess low generation probability was seen in twin-shared out-of-frame alpha sequences.

This clonotype was sampled from a newborn girl in good health. Sequencing was carried out using cord blood. This sequence joins TRBV7-9 and TRBJ2-3, with 9 bases aligning to TRBD2. The CDR3 sequence: CASSLVGGRAGDTQYF. In nucleotides, the CDR3 is TGTGCCAGCAGCTTAGTAGGCGGGAGGGCAGGAGATACGCAGTATTTT.